The present TCR beta chain was sequenced within a study of OX40 agonist ivuxolimab in advanced cancers. General study findings and limits: Partial responders at 0.1-3.0 mg/kg had among the lowest clonal expansion.

Sequencing used immunoSEQ multiplex PCR; TCRdb keeps in-frame clones, though not all of them. The sample has nearly 110,000 clones, roughly nine tenths seen once. The table lists this clone with a count of one. Its antigen is unidentified. This CDR3 comprises 11 residues. Germline V gives CDR1 KGHSH, CDR2 LQKENI. V lost 3 bases and J 10 bases, leaving 7 bases between the germline ends. The V and J genes are TRBV18 and TRBJ2-1; D uncertain. This TCR came from an adult with an advanced solid tumor such as melanoma, head and neck, liver or kidney cancer. The sequencing used CD4+ or CD8+ T cells sorted from blood, collected in a trial of the OX40 agonist ivuxolimab. The CDR3 sequence is CASSPQQEQFF. CDR3 coding DNA: TGTGCCAGCTCACCGCAACAGGAGCAGTTCTTC. The variable domain in full, completed from reference TRBV18 and TRBJ2-1, reads NAGVMQNPRHLVRRRGQEARLRCSPMKGHSHVYWYRQLPEEGLKFMVYLQKENIIDESGMPKERFSAEFPKEGPSILRIQQVVRGDSAAYFCASSPQQEQFFGPGTRLTVL.